The clone carrying this T cell receptor beta chain showed up just a few times. This CDR3 comprises 17 residues. From germline, CDR1 is LNHNV and CDR2 YYDKDF (reference sequence). Trimming cost V 2 bases and J 3 bases; bases outside gene matches: 7. The data stem from a study of blood T cell repertoires in COVID-19. The method was immunoSEQ multiplex PCR; TCRdb's version includes in-frame clones alone and lacks a portion of them. This sample has 110,000 to 150,000 clones, with over 75% found just once. This chain links TRBV15 with TRBJ1-4; 9 positions match TRBD1. The sample consisted of peripheral blood. The TCR was taken from a human donor in a cohort sampled during active COVID-19. In nucleotides, the CDR3 is TGTGCCACCAGCAGATTGGGACAGGGTAGGGCTAATGAAAAACTGTTTTTT. As protein: CATSRLGQGRANEKLFF.